The present entry profiles one T cell receptor (beta chain) with its context. The antigen remains unidentified. It was with 60 Vbeta and 13 Jbeta primers that the PCR ran. Produced via immunoSEQ multiplex PCR; TCRdb's table is partial and in-frame only. The table shows approximately 210,000 clones, with roughly 80% occurring only once. The data belong to a study of cytomegalovirus exposure and HLA in healthy donors. The CDR3 totals 17 residues. Germline CDR1 reads KGHSH; CDR2 reads LQKENI. J lost 0 bases, V lost 4 bases, and 7 bases had no gene match. The study, taken as a whole, reports: A later look showed TCR association rates differing by HLA locus, highest for DRB1 and lowest for HLA-C. Analysis was performed later, and it showed HLA-associated TCR beta chains to be more clonally expanded than equally common others. Researchers reported from a later analysis that most CMV-associated TCR beta chains appeared HLA-restricted. Further analysis was carried out later, and it showed several of the most significant clusters appearing linked to common viral pathogens.

The chain couples TRBV18 to TRBJ2-1, with 9 bases matching TRBD2. Sequences were obtained from PBMCs. The TCR originated in a woman aged 45 to 65 in good health and CMV-seronegative. The CDR3 nucleotides are TGTGCCAGCTCACGGTCGGGAGCGGGAGGCTCCTACAATGAGCAGTTCTTC. Its translation is CASSRSGAGGSYNEQFF. Together with reference TRBV18 and TRBJ2-1, the CDR3 gives the full variable domain: NAGVMQNPRHLVRRRGQEARLRCSPMKGHSHVYWYRQLPEEGLKFMVYLQKENIIDESGMPKERFSAEFPKEGPSILRIQQVVRGDSAAYFCASSRSGAGGSYNEQFFGPGTRLTVL.